This T cell receptor beta chain was observed in a study of technical replicates of blood from four donors (dated by TCRdb to 2017 to 2019). Remarks on this clone: The antigen it binds to is not known. The record has no base qualities; no much larger clone is one base away.

Libraries were built with the immunoSEQ multiplex PCR assay. The table comes from immuneACCESS by way of TCRdb, which keeps in-frame sequences with V and J called. Part of the clones is missing from these tables; in studies checked, under half for an unresolved V gene and the rest for unknown reasons. The sample contains some 60,000 clones, around 91% of them found a single time. Around 3.9% of the sample is held by the ten biggest clonotypes. The sample taken for sequencing was PBMCs. The TCR originated in a human donor in good health. Some clones in this sample may be carry-over from other donors' samples.

Here is the DNA: TGTGCCAGCAGCTTATTGGGCGGGGGGGTCTCCTACGAGCAGTACTTC. This is translated as CASSLLGGGVSYEQYF. Recombination connected TRBV7-6 to TRBJ2-7, with TRBD2 identical over 9 junction bases. The CDR3 spans 16 residues, from the cysteine through the phenylalanine. Of all the DNA, just the CDR3 is kept, 48 bases in frame from base 1. The germline V gene sets CDR1 to SGHVS and CDR2 to FNYEAQ. V trim: 2 bases; J trim: 0 bases; unmatched bases: 5. Beyond the CDR3, the reference TRBV7-6 and TRBJ2-7 genes provide the residues; the full variable domain reads: GAGVSQSPRYKVTKRGQDVALRCDPISGHVSLYWYRQALGQGPEFLTYFNYEAQQDKSGLPNDRFSAERPEGSISTLTIQRTEQRDSAMYRCASSLLGGGVSYEQYFGPGTRLTVT.